This T cell receptor beta chain is from a study of T cells after yellow fever vaccination. This clonotype was counted at least ten times. Its antigen is as yet unknown. This CDR3 comprises 14 residues. V gave up 0 bases and J gave up 5 bases, with 9 bases separating them. CDR1 and CDR2 (germline): SGHNT, YYREEE (reference sequence). Study-wide results and limits: Abundant bulk-derived clonotypes could contaminate FACS-sorted repertoires. Primary-vaccination clones mostly resurfaced post-booster (96% CD4, more than 80% CD8).

A universal primer site and UMIs were added as TCR cDNA was made by 5'RACE template switching. A single record per CDR3 protein comes from TCRdb applying MiXCR to the 5' RACE reads. The table records about 430,000 distinct CDR3 sequences, around 20% of them present only once. This sequence originates from a man aged 18 to 29 who received the YFV17D yellow fever vaccine. The chain couples TRBV5-4 to TRBJ2-1; D is undetermined. The specimen comprised PBMCs, sampled before the yellow fever booster vaccination. CDR3 DNA sequence: TGTGCCAGCAGCTTGGAGCCAGTCAACAATGAGCAGTTCTTC. Protein product: CASSLEPVNNEQFF.